What follows describes a single TCR beta chain. The source of the sample is a study of T cells expressing NK-cell markers. TCR beta cDNA was made by 5'RACE template switching with UMIs. TCRdb reprocessed the 5' RACE reads; each CDR3 protein has one entry and no DNA is given. This table holds about 460,000 distinct CDR3 sequences. CDR1 is MDHEN, CDR2 SYDVKM, per germline. The CDR3 length is 17 residues. V and J are TRBV28 and TRBJ1-5; the TCRdb D gene call, TRBD1, has no DNA to confirm it. Material for sequencing was blood T cells: a sorted CD56 or NKG2C T cell subset, CD4+ or CD8+ T cells, or bulk PBMC T cells (not recorded which). The clonotype originates from a woman in her forties or fifties in good health. CDR3 sequence: CASSLRGGRGTNQPQHF.